This is a list of T cell receptor beta chains from one sample in a study of cytomegalovirus exposure and HLA in healthy donors. Measured with immunoSEQ multiplex PCR; TCRdb has only the in-frame clones, and not every one. This sample has around 140,000 clones, with 80% found just once. Sequencing was carried out using PBMCs. The receptors come from a man aged 35 to 55 in good health and CMV-seronegative. The CDR3 runs from the conserved cysteine through the conserved F or W. The order of the fields is clone size, V gene, J gene, D gene, CDR3 DNA, CDR3 protein. A D gene is named only where the DNA matches it firmly. Only part of the rows carry a size: once, few, many, or a class if the clone is expanded.

clone_size: .; v_call: TRBV10-3; j_call: TRBJ2-7; d_call: TRBD1; cdr3_nt: TGTGCCATTGCCTCGGGACAGCTCTACGAGCAGTACTTC; cdr3_aa: CAIASGQLYEQYF
clone_size: .; v_call: TRBV7-2; j_call: TRBJ1-5; d_call: .; cdr3_nt: TGTGCCAGCAGCTTGGAAGGGGTTCAGCCCCAGCATTTT; cdr3_aa: CASSLEGVQPQHF
clone_size: .; v_call: TRBV7-7; j_call: TRBJ2-5; d_call: TRBD1; cdr3_nt: TGTGCTAGCAGCTTAGGGGGCTACCAAGAGACCCAGTACTTC; cdr3_aa: CASSLGGYQETQYF
clone_size: .; v_call: TRBV15; j_call: TRBJ2-7; d_call: TRBD1; cdr3_nt: TGTGCCACCAGCAGAGATCATTCGGACAGGGCCTACGAGCAGTACTTC; cdr3_aa: CATSRDHSDRAYEQYF
clone_size: .; v_call: TRBV29-1; j_call: TRBJ1-2; d_call: TRBD1; cdr3_nt: TGCAGCGTTTCCCAATCTGGAGGGGGCGTGAAAGGCTACACCTTC; cdr3_aa: CSVSQSGGGVKGYTF
clone_size: .; v_call: TRBV4-2; j_call: TRBJ2-1; d_call: .; cdr3_nt: TGTGCCAGCAGCCAAGATCAGGGAACAGGGAGCTTCGAGCAGTTCTTC; cdr3_aa: CASSQDQGTGSFEQFF
clone_size: .; v_call: TRBV7-2; j_call: TRBJ1-5; d_call: TRBD1; cdr3_nt: TGTGCCAGCAGCTTATTATTCCGGACAGGGGAACAGCCCCAGCATTTT; cdr3_aa: CASSLLFRTGEQPQHF
clone_size: .; v_call: TRBV5-1; j_call: TRBJ2-5; d_call: .; cdr3_nt: TGCGCCAGCAGGGCAGGGGTACAAGAGACCCAGTACTTC; cdr3_aa: CASRAGVQETQYF
clone_size: .; v_call: TRBV2; j_call: TRBJ1-2; d_call: .; cdr3_nt: TGTGCCAGTTTACAGGGCGCCCTTAACTATGGCTACACCTTC; cdr3_aa: CASLQGALNYGYTF
clone_size: .; v_call: TRBV7-2; j_call: TRBJ2-5; d_call: TRBD1; cdr3_nt: TGTGCCAGCAGCTTGGGACAGGGGCAAATGGGGACCCAGTACTTC; cdr3_aa: CASSLGQGQMGTQYF
clone_size: few; v_call: TRBV18; j_call: TRBJ1-2; d_call: TRBD1; cdr3_nt: TGTGCCAGCTCACCGATTGGGACAGGGACTAACTATGGCTACACCTTC; cdr3_aa: CASSPIGTGTNYGYTF
clone_size: .; v_call: TRBV19; j_call: TRBJ1-5; d_call: .; cdr3_nt: TGTGCCACCAGGGGACGAGGGCGAAGGAACAATCAGCCCCAGCATTTT; cdr3_aa: CATRGRGRRNNQPQHF